A selection of T cell receptor beta chains follows, all from one sample in a study of T cell repertoires in cytomegalovirus infection. In TCRdb, the reads were re-called with MiXCR into one record per CDR3 protein. The top ten hold less than 15% of the sample, which has about 530,000 distinct CDR3 sequences, around 27% seen once. The sample was PBMCs. These receptors were obtained from a human donor in good health (CMV status not recorded). Some clones in this sample may be carry-over from other donors' samples. The CDR3 runs from the conserved cysteine through the conserved F or W. D genes are given only for firm matches. Where a row states a size, it is once, few, many or the class of an expanded clone; other rows omit it.

clone_size	d_call	j_call	cdr3_length	v_call	cdr3_nt	cdr3_aa
few	-	TRBJ2-7	15	TRBV27	TGTGCCAGCAGTTTAGGGGGGACTGGCTCCTACGAGCAGTACTTC	CASSLGGTGSYEQYF
-	-	TRBJ1-3	17	TRBV7-6	TGTGCCAGCAGCTTAGGGGGCCGTCCCTTCTCTGGAAACACCATATATTTT	CASSLGGRPFSGNTIYF
few	-	TRBJ2-5	13	TRBV19	TGTGCCAGTAGTATTATCAAAGGAGAGACCCAGTACTTC	CASSIIKGETQYF
-	-	TRBJ2-1	13	TRBV6-4	TGTGCCAGCAGTGACTCAAGGTCGAGTGAGCAGTTCTTC	CASSDSRSSEQFF
-	-	TRBJ2-1	15	TRBV7-9	TGTGCCGGGGGGAGTGGGAGTGTCTCCTACAATGAGCAGTTCTTC	CAGGSGSVSYNEQFF
few	-	TRBJ2-2	12	TRBV7-9	TGTGCCAGAGGGCGGGACACCGGGGAGCTGTTTTTT	CARGRDTGELFF
many	-	TRBJ1-1	13	TRBV7-4	TGTGCCAGCAGCCCAGGGGTGCGCACTGAAGCTTTCTTT	CASSPGVRTEAFF
many	TRBD1	TRBJ1-5	17	TRBV7-8	TGTGCCAGCAGCTTAAGGCGCGGGACAGGAGCTAGACAGCCCCAGCATTTT	CASSLRRGTGARQPQHF
-	-	TRBJ2-1	16	TRBV20-1	TGCAGTGCCGAAGTGGGTAATAGCGTCTCTCACAATGAGCAGTTCTTC	CSAEVGNSVSHNEQFF
-	-	TRBJ2-5	16	TRBV7-9	TGTGCCAGCTCAGCCGGGCCGAAAGGAGGAAAAGAGACCCAGTACTTC	CASSAGPKGGKETQYF
-	TRBD2	TRBJ2-1	15	TRBV2	TGTGCCAGCATTTACGGGACTAGTGCCTACAATGAGCAGTTCTTC	CASIYGTSAYNEQFF
-	TRBD1	TRBJ2-3	12	TRBV12-3/TRBV12-4	TGTGCCAGCAACGACAGGGGAGATACGCAGTATTTT	CASNDRGDTQYF
many	TRBD2	TRBJ2-3	14	TRBV7-2	TGTGCCAGCACCGGACTAGCGGGAAGCGATACGCAGTATTTT	CASTGLAGSDTQYF
few	TRBD2	TRBJ2-1	14	TRBV20-1	TGCAGTGCTAAGGAGGGGACTAGCGGAAATGAGCAGTTCTTC	CSAKEGTSGNEQFF
-	TRBD1	TRBJ2-2	17	TRBV7-9	TGTGCCAGCAGCCCGGAGTTCCAGGGGACAGCGAGCGGGGAGCTGTTTTTT	CASSPEFQGTASGELFF
many	TRBD2	TRBJ2-1	20	TRBV7-6	TGTGCCAGCAGCCCGAACTGGGCGGGGGTCCCAAGGGGCTCCTACAATGAGCAGTTCTTC	CASSPNWAGVPRGSYNEQFF
-	TRBD2	TRBJ2-1	15	TRBV7-2	TGTGCCAGCAGCCCTAGCGGGAGCAACTACAATGAGCAGTTCTTC	CASSPSGSNYNEQFF
few	TRBD1	TRBJ2-5	14	TRBV28	TGTGCCAGCAGTGGTCCGGGACAGGTGGAGACCCAGTACTTC	CASSGPGQVETQYF
-	-	TRBJ1-6	15	TRBV19	TGTGCCAGTAGACCAGGGACCTCCTATAATTCACCCCTCCACTTT	CASRPGTSYNSPLHF
many	TRBD2	TRBJ2-5	19	TRBV7-2	TGTGCCAGCAGCTTAGGCCTACTAGCGGGAGGAGGAAAGGCGGAGACCCAGTACTTC	CASSLGLLAGGGKAETQYF
few	-	TRBJ2-1	15	TRBV11-2	TGTGCCAGCAGCTTGGGGGGAGGAACGTACAATGAGCAGTTCTTC	CASSLGGGTYNEQFF
-	-	TRBJ2-3	15	TRBV6-1	TGTGCCAGCAACCTAAATCAAGGCAGCACAGATACGCAGTATTTT	CASNLNQGSTDTQYF
few	-	TRBJ1-3	13	TRBV27	TGTGCCAGCTCACCTCCGCGAAACAACACCATATATTTT	CASSPPRNNTIYF
few	TRBD1	TRBJ1-1	14	TRBV20-1	TGCAGTGCGGAAGCCGGGACAGGGAACACTGAAGCTTTCTTT	CSAEAGTGNTEAFF
-	TRBD2	TRBJ2-3	13	TRBV29-1	TGCAGCGTCAGGACTAGGCACACAGATACGCAGTATTTT	CSVRTRHTDTQYF
-	TRBD1	TRBJ2-7	15	TRBV6-5	TGTGCCAGCAAACAGGCAGGGGGAATAGTCTACGAGCAGTACTTC	CASKQAGGIVYEQYF
-	-	TRBJ1-1	14	TRBV6-8	TGTGCCAGCAGTTACTCGGCAGGTCCTACCGAAGCTTTCTTT	CASSYSAGPTEAFF
few	-	TRBJ2-3	15	TRBV7-6	TGTGCCAGCAGCTTGGGCGGGCCCAAGGCAGATACGCAGTATTTT	CASSLGGPKADTQYF
-	-	TRBJ1-2	12	TRBV6-1	TGTGCCAGCAGCAGGGTTGCCTATGGCTACACCTTC	CASSRVAYGYTF
-	TRBD2	TRBJ2-1	15	TRBV4-2	TGTGCCAGCAGCCAAGGGACTAGCGGGAGCGTGGGGCAGTTCTTC	CASSQGTSGSVGQFF
few	TRBD2	TRBJ2-1	16	TRBV20-1	TGCAGTGCTAGTCCAAGACTAGCGGATAACTACAATGAGCAGTTCTTC	CSASPRLADNYNEQFF
-	-	TRBJ2-3	13	TRBV7-9	TGTGCCAGCAGCTTAGAAAGCGGCCTGCGCTGGAATTTT	CASSLESGLRWNF
-	TRBD2	TRBJ2-1	18	TRBV11-2	TGTGCCAGCAGGAGTATAAGGCCGGGACTAGCGGCCTACAATGAGCAGTTCTTC	CASRSIRPGLAAYNEQFF
few	TRBD1	TRBJ2-2	16	TRBV6-8	TGTGCCAGCAGTCCTAGACAGGGATTGGTAGTCCGGGAGCTGTTTTTT	CASSPRQGLVVRELFF
few	-	TRBJ1-2	15	TRBV7-9	TGTGCCAGCAGCGCAGGAGGACGGCAGAACTATGGCTACACCTTC	CASSAGGRQNYGYTF
many	TRBD2	TRBJ2-1	16	TRBV7-9	TGTGCCAGCAGCTTAAGGGTGGGAGGGCCCTACAATGAGCAGTTCTTC	CASSLRVGGPYNEQFF
-	-	TRBJ2-2	14	TRBV10-3	TGTGCCATCAGGGATCTCGGTCGCACCGGGGAGCTGTTTTTT	CAIRDLGRTGELFF
-	TRBD2	TRBJ2-1	14	TRBV2	TGTGCCGGGGGAAAGCTAGCGGGAGCCAATGAGCAGTTCTTC	CAGGKLAGANEQFF
-	TRBD2	TRBJ2-1	16	TRBV27	TGTGCCAGCAGTTTATCTTGGACTAGCTGGGGTAATGAGCAGTTCTTC	CASSLSWTSWGNEQFF
-	TRBD1	TRBJ2-7	13	TRBV7-9	TGTGCCAGCAGTTTACAGGGGACCTACGAGCAGTACTTC	CASSLQGTYEQYF
-	-	TRBJ2-2	15	TRBV12-3/TRBV12-4	TGTGCCAGCAGTTTGCCGACAGCGAACACCGGGGAGCTGTTTTTT	CASSLPTANTGELFF
many	-	TRBJ2-1	16	TRBV7-2	TGTGCCAGCAGCTTAGCGCCGGCGGGTTCTTTTGATGAGCAGTTCTTC	CASSLAPAGSFDEQFF
few	TRBD2	TRBJ2-1	17	TRBV12-5	TGTGCTAGTGGTCGAGCGACTAGCGGGAGGTTGTACAATGAGCAGTTCTTC	CASGRATSGRLYNEQFF
-	TRBD2	TRBJ2-2	16	TRBV12-3/TRBV12-4	TGTGCCAGCAGACCCCCGGGACTAGCGGGGAGCGGGGAGCTGTTTTTT	CASRPPGLAGSGELFF
-	TRBD2	TRBJ2-7	13	TRBV24-1	TGTGCCACCAGGGCCGGGGGGGCAGACGAGCAGTACTTC	CATRAGGADEQYF
many	TRBD2	TRBJ2-1	15	TRBV7-3	TGTGCCAGCAGCAGAGGACTAGCGGGAGCCAATGAGCAGTTCTTC	CASSRGLAGANEQFF
-	TRBD2	TRBJ2-1	15	TRBV4-1	TGCGCCAGCAGCCCTCTCTCCGGGACTAGCGTCGAGCAGTTCTTC	CASSPLSGTSVEQFF
many	-	TRBJ2-3	14	TRBV29-1	TGCAGCGTTGCTGTGACGGGAGATTGGGATACGCAGTATTTT	CSVAVTGDWDTQYF
once	-	TRBJ2-1	14	TRBV20-1	TGCAGTGCTAGATATACGGGAGTGGGCAATGAGCAGTTCTTC	CSARYTGVGNEQFF
-	-	TRBJ1-1	14	TRBV12-3/TRBV12-4	TGTGCCAGCAGTATGCGTCAGGCGAACACTGAAGCTTTCTTT	CASSMRQANTEAFF
-	-	TRBJ1-5	15	TRBV11-2	TGTGCCAGCAGCCCCAACGAAGGGGGCAATCAGCCCCAGCATTTT	CASSPNEGGNQPQHF
few	-	TRBJ1-3	14	TRBV30	TGTGCCTGGAGTGTGAGTGCAGGTGGAAACACCATATATTTT	CAWSVSAGGNTIYF
few	TRBD1	TRBJ2-1	15	TRBV12-3/TRBV12-4	TGTGCCAGCAGTTTAACTGGCAGGGGGCAAAGCGAGCAGTTCTTC	CASSLTGRGQSEQFF
-	-	TRBJ2-5	16	TRBV6-5	TGTGCCAGCAGTTTAACCCGCAGACCTCTTCAAGAGACCCAGTACTTC	CASSLTRRPLQETQYF
-	TRBD2	TRBJ2-5	17	TRBV7-2	TGTGCCAGCAGCTTAGGTCCCACACTAGCGGGACAAGAGACCCAGTACTTC	CASSLGPTLAGQETQYF
-	TRBD2	TRBJ2-3	18	TRBV5-1	TGCGCCACCGCCGGGACTGCGGGACTAGCGGGCAACACAGATACGCAGTATTTT	CATAGTAGLAGNTDTQYF
few	-	TRBJ2-7	14	TRBV4-1	TGCGCCAGCAGCCAAGGCCCAAGTACCGTCGAGCAGTACTTC	CASSQGPSTVEQYF
many	-	TRBJ1-5	15	TRBV7-8	TGTGCCAGCAGCTTAACGGAGACAGGTAATCAGCCCCAGCATTTT	CASSLTETGNQPQHF
many	-	TRBJ2-6	16	TRBV7-9	TGTGCCAGCAGCTTAGCCAGGACAGCCGGGGCCAACGTCCTGACTTTC	CASSLARTAGANVLTF